Given below is one TCR beta chain in context. Its antigen is not yet known. No much larger clone exists at a distance of one base, and base qualities are not known. All donors were healthy Caucasians. Three pairs of female monozygotic twins, all aged about 18 to 30 years, were included in the twin cohort. Miltenyi CD45RO+ enrichment and human naive T-cell isolation kits were used to isolate memory (CD45RO+) and naive T cells from PBMC. This record belongs to a study of identical twins listed by TCRdb under 2016. Regarding the research as a whole: The study deep-sequenced TCR alpha and beta repertoires from monozygotic twins, unrelated adults of various ages and cord blood to test whether fetal clonotypes persist. To rule out contamination, replicate twin experiments were performed at different times with different library preparation protocols.

The investigation overall reported the following: In monozygotic twins, out-of-frame TCR alpha sharing was systematically underestimated by recombination models, although the models agreed with sharing between unrelated individuals. Out-of-frame TCR alpha sequences shared between twins showed an excess of low generation-probability sequences compared with coincidental sharing between unrelated individuals. A weaker excess of twin sharing was found in beta out-of-frame sequences because the signal-to-noise ratio was lowered by fewer shared sequences. Conclusions relied on cross-sectional statistical analysis, since the same donors could not be followed over many years. Zero-insertion analyses could be partly confounded by invariant T cells such as MAIT and iNKT, although diverse VJ usage argued against such confounding for most clonotypes. Fewer insertions were carried by abundant cord blood beta clonotypes, a similar but weaker trend appeared in young adult naive repertoires, and no such trend appeared in memory repertoires.

Preparation of the library involved 5' RACE. Instrument used: Illumina HiSeq 2000. Template switching introduced a universal primer binding site; the final cDNA contained a unique molecular identifier, enabling accurate counting of TCR cDNA molecules. Specific primers in the conserved constant-segment region were used to synthesize first-strand cDNA for TCR alpha and beta chains. Each cDNA library was double barcoded, with a SMART-Mk sample barcode plus Illumina barcodes, to control for contamination. Two successive PCR steps introduced TruSeq adapter sequences along with Illumina sample barcodes. The Illumina HiSeq platform was used with custom primers to sequence TCR alpha and beta cDNA libraries. The source study handled its data this way. Unique molecular identifiers were extracted from raw reads with MiGEC, and CDR3 positions were determined with MiXCR. For each individual, recombination models were inferred using an EM algorithm with the repgenHMM and IGoR tools. The tcR package in R was used for shared clonotype analysis, with sharing normalized by the product of cloneset sizes. To study raw recombination without the effects of thymic and clonal selection, out-of-frame nonproductive sequences were analyzed. TCRdb reprocessing: public reads trimmed at Q25 with fastp, clones called with MiXCR, in-frame beta chains kept. Rows merge per CDR3 protein into single entries with the most common DNA and genes. V and J calls and clone size were set by TCRdb, not the authors. The table for this sample lists about 280,000 distinct CDR3 sequences; more than 6.5% of them were counted only once. Less than 2.5% of the sample goes to the ten largest clones.

The sample was also linked to a second study, of yellow fever vaccine responses in identical twins. That second publication adds: The T cell response to vaccination in identical twins was reported by the authors to appear partly convergent and partly personalized. The study precisely tracked vaccine-responding T cell clones in identical twins.

The TCR sequence derives from a woman between 18 and 30 years old in good health. The sample taken for sequencing was memory (CD45RO+) T cells sorted from blood. In light of the paper, this sample's cell subset or site label describes: CD45RO+ enriched T cells.

The CDR3 region: CASSPGLAGASRETQYF. The nucleotide sequence is given as TGTGCCAGCAGCCCGGGACTAGCGGGGGCTTCTCGGGAGACCCAGTACTTC. This chain joins TRBV3-1 to TRBJ2-5; 14 central nucleotides agree with TRBD2. The V end gives up 4 bases and the J end 5 bases, leaving 9 bases in the junction not matched to a gene. Looking up the germline V gene (reference sequence) yields CDR1 LGHDT and CDR2 YNNKEL. The CDR3 contains 17 residues, cysteine and phenylalanine counted. CDR3 DNA is the only sequence kept; it has 51 bases, read in frame from the first base.